This T cell receptor beta chain was observed in a study of cytomegalovirus exposure and HLA in healthy donors. With regard to this clone: The target antigen is unknown.

Broader study findings: TCR beta V- and J-gene trimming was later associated with a missense DCLRE1C variant. Prior analysis indicated that the majority of TCR beta V segments exhibited productivity approximately 87% or approximately 30% of the time. Using the classifier, cytomegalovirus status was reportedly diagnosed with high specificity and sensitivity.

In the PCR, 60 Vbeta and 13 Jbeta primers were used. Data came from immunoSEQ multiplex PCR; TCRdb stores just in-frame clones and leaves some out. The sample yields about 130,000 clones, approximately 80% seen once. When sampled, the donors appeared nominally healthy, though they likely had unrecorded immune exposures. The CDR3 length is 15 residues. Between the trimmed V and J ends, which lost 0 bases and 2 bases, there was a span of 9 bases. The V gene's germline CDR1 is SGDLS and CDR2 YYNGEE. The chain joins TRBV9 to TRBJ1-3; no clear D gene. Input material: PBMCs. The source is a man aged 25-40 years in good health and CMV-seronegative. The CDR3 reads CASSVGGNAGNTIYF. The CDR3 DNA follows: TGTGCCAGCAGCGTAGGAGGTAACGCTGGAAACACCATATATTTT.